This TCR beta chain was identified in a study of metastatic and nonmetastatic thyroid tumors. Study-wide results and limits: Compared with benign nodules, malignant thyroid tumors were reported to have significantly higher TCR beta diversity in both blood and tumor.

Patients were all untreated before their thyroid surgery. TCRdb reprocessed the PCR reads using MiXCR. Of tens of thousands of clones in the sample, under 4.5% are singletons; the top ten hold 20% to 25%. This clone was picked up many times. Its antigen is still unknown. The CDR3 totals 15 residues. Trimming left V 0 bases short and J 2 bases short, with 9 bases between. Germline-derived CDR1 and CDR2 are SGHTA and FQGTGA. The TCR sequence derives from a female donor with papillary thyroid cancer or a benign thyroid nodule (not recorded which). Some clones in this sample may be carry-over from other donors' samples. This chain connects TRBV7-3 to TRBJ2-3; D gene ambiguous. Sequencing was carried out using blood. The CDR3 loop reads CASSLTAQSTDTQYF. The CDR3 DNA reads TGTGCCAGCAGCTTAACTGCGCAGTCCACAGATACGCAGTATTTT.